The next 20 T cell receptor beta chains were all read from a single sample in a study of blood T cell repertoires in COVID-19. Data came from immunoSEQ multiplex PCR; TCRdb stores just in-frame clones and leaves some out. Of some 240,000 clones listed, about 87% were seen once; the top ten hold about 3.4%. Input material: PBMCs or T cells enriched from blood (not recorded which). These receptors all come from a woman in her forties who had been exposed to COVID-19.

The chain carries TRBV30 and TRBJ1-4, with D tentatively TRBD1 (5 bases). The ends were cut back, 0 bases at V and 3 bases at J, with 5 bases in the middle. The CDR3 is made up of 13 amino acids. The germline gives CDR1 GTSNPN, CDR2 SVGIG (reference sequence). CDR3 protein: CAWSVQANEKLFF. In DNA form, the CDR3 reads TGTGCCTGGAGTGTACAGGCTAATGAAAAACTGTTTTTT.

V usage is TRBV7-9 and J usage is TRBJ2-7; D ambiguous. V gave up 3 bases and J gave up 0 bases, with 12 bases separating them. The CDR3 has 15 residues. Germline V gene data show CDR1 as SEHNR and CDR2 as FQNEAQ (reference sequence). The CDR3 here is CASSFPPVSSYEQYF. DNA of the CDR3: TGTGCCAGCAGCTTCCCGCCCGTTAGCTCCTACGAGCAGTACTTC.

V is TRBV7-2 and J is TRBJ2-1; D may be TRBD2 (6 bases). Germline lookup yields CDR1 SGHTA and CDR2 FQGNSA. The CDR3 contains 14 residues. With 7 bases removed from V and 6 bases from J, the gap between germline ends came to 16 bases. The CDR3 spells CASTNFGGLNEQFF. The CDR3 DNA reads as TGTGCCAGCACAAACTTTGGAGGGCTCAATGAGCAGTTCTTC.

The chain uses TRBV4-3 and TRBJ1-4; D is uncertain. Germline assignment: CDR1 LGHNA and CDR2 YSLEER. This CDR3 is 15 amino acids long. The V gene lost 4 bases and the J gene lost 6 bases, with 15 bases spanning the gap. CDR3 residues: CASSPGSSRDEKLFF. DNA for the CDR3: TGCGCCAGCAGCCCCGGTAGCAGTAGAGATGAAAAACTGTTTTTT.

The chain joins TRBV27 to TRBJ1-1; 9 bases align to TRBD1. Trimming took 7 bases from V and 10 from J; bases not matched to a gene: 7. This CDR3 comprises 12 residues. The germline V gene has CDR1 MNHEY and CDR2 SMNVEV (reference sequence). The CDR3 nucleotides are TGTGCCAGCACCACCTGGACAGGGGCAGCTTTCTTT. Protein sequence: CASTTWTGAAFF.

The chain uses TRBV2 and TRBJ2-4, with D perhaps TRBD2 (5 bases). The V end lost 3 bases, the J end lost 4 bases, and 13 bases lay between the germline ends. Germline V lookup: CDR1 SNHLY, CDR2 FYNNEI. The CDR3 runs 15 residues. The CDR3 region has the DNA TGTGCCAGCAGTGATGGAGGCAGACCAAAAAACATTCAGTACTTC. This codes for CASSDGGRPKNIQYF.

The rearrangement links TRBV7-8 to TRBJ1-5, with 12 positions matching TRBD1. Losses at the gene ends were 1 base for V and 1 base for J; bases not matched to a gene: 11. There are 20 residues in the CDR3. Germline assignment: CDR1 SGHVS and CDR2 FQNEAQ. The CDR3 reads CASSLVLGTGGERSNQPQHF. CDR3 nucleotides: TGTGCCAGCAGCTTAGTCCTCGGGACAGGGGGCGAGAGGAGCAATCAGCCCCAGCATTTT.

This sequence joins TRBV18 and TRBJ2-6, with 10 bases identical to TRBD1. The CDR3 extends over 18 amino acids. CDR1 and CDR2 from the germline V gene are KGHSH and LQKENI. V lost 6 bases, J lost 2 bases, and 10 bases stayed unmatched. The CDR3 DNA reads TGTGCCAGCTCCCTCCTCGACAGGGGGCTTGCTGGGGCCAACGTCCTGACTTTC. It translates to CASSLLDRGLAGANVLTF.

The genes are TRBV4-3 and TRBJ2-5; D might be TRBD2 (7 bases). CDR3 length: 18 residues. V gave up 1 base and J gave up 5 bases, with 23 bases separating them. Germline lookup yields CDR1 LGHNA and CDR2 YSLEER. CDR3 loop: CASSQAGGGGPSRETQYF. The CDR3 region has the DNA TGCGCCAGCAGCCAAGCCGGAGGGGGAGGGCCCTCTAGGGAGACCCAGTACTTC.

This CDR3 is CATSGTGTYGYTF. CDR3 coding DNA: TGTGCCACCAGTGGGACAGGGACTTATGGCTACACCTTC. This chain uses TRBV24-1 with TRBJ1-2, with 8 positions matching TRBD1. The ends lost 5 bases at V and 5 bases at J; junction bases unmatched: 3. CDR1 is KGHDR, CDR2 SFDVKD, per germline. CDR3 length: 13 amino acids.

The chain joins TRBV5-1 to TRBJ2-7; the match to TRBD1 covers 7 bases. Looked up from germline, CDR1 is SGHRS and CDR2 is YFSETQ. Trimming at V came to 1 base and at J to 1 base, leaving 2 bases not matched to a gene. The CDR3 has 14 amino acids. The CDR3 sequence is CASSLTGESYEQYF. In nucleotides, the CDR3 is TGCGCCAGCAGCTTGACAGGGGAATCCTACGAGCAGTACTTC.

Concerning this clone itself: At one end the junction does not follow the germline gene, possibly because of a read error. V gene TRBV7-8 combines with J gene TRBJ2-5; 11 nucleotides match TRBD1. The CDR3 runs to 12 residues. From germline, CDR1 is SGHVS and CDR2 FQNEAQ. The CDR3 DNA sequence: TGTGCCAGCAGCTTTAGAGGGACAGGGGGGGACTTC. It codes for CASSFRGTGGDF.

This clone was detected only a few times. This chain connects TRBV9 to TRBJ1-6, with D maybe TRBD1 (5 bases). Trimming removed 5 bases at V and 9 bases at J, with 21 bases between. The CDR3 is made up of 16 amino acids. CDR1 SGDLS and CDR2 YYNGEE come from the germline V gene. The CDR3 DNA reads as TGTGCCAGCAGTTCAAAGGGGCACAGGTTCGTTTCACCCCTCCACTTT. As protein: CASSSKGHRFVSPLHF. Based on the CDR3 plus reference TRBV9 and TRBJ1-6, the full variable domain is DSGVTQTPKHLITATGQRVTLRCSPRSGDLSVYWYQQSLDQGLQFLIQYYNGEERAKGNILERFSAQQFPDLHSELNLSSLELGDSALYFCASSSKGHRFVSPLHFGNGTRLTVT.

J is TRBJ2-7 and V is TRBV7-9, with 7 bases matching TRBD1. Germline trimming cut 3 bases from V and 1 base from J; bases unmatched to any gene: 6. This CDR3 has 15 residues. Germline CDR1 SEHNR, CDR2 FQNEAQ (reference sequence). CDR3 nucleotide sequence: TGTGCCAGCAGCTTCGGCTTGGGACAGTCCTACGAGCAGTACGTC. It encodes CASSFGLGQSYEQYV.

The V gene is TRBV19, the J gene TRBJ1-2; TRBD1 aligns across 7 bases. The length of the CDR3 is 14 residues. J lost 4 bases, V lost 8 bases, and 10 bases had no gene match. In germline, CDR1 is LNHDA, CDR2 SQIVND (reference sequence). CDR3 loop: CASRPRTGSYGYTF. CDR3 DNA sequence: TGTGCCAGTCGTCCTCGGACAGGTAGCTATGGCTACACCTTC.

The chain couples TRBV18 to TRBJ1-1; D not resolved. Germline assignment: CDR1 KGHSH and CDR2 LQKENI. The CDR3 has 13 amino acids. V was trimmed by 2 bases and J by 3 bases, leaving 7 bases between them. The CDR3 nucleotides read TGTGCCAGCTCACCATATTTTGACACTGAAGCTTTCTTT. Its translation: CASSPYFDTEAFF.

The chain couples TRBV5-5 to TRBJ1-1; 9 nucleotides agree with TRBD1. The germline CDR1 and CDR2 sequences are SGHKS and YYEKEE (reference sequence). Trimming cost V 4 bases and J 4 bases; bases outside gene matches: 8. The CDR3 has 15 residues. The CDR3 nucleotides are TGTGCCAGCAGCCGAAACAGGGGGCGTGGCACTGAAGCTTTCTTT. Protein product: CASSRNRGRGTEAFF.

This clone has only one observation. The rearrangement links TRBV28 to TRBJ2-7; possibly TRBD1 for D (6 bases). In germline, CDR1 is MDHEN, CDR2 SYDVKM. This CDR3 is built from 14 residues. The V gene lost 4 bases and the J gene lost 7 bases, with 17 bases spanning the gap. DNA for the CDR3: TGTGCCAGCAGTTCGACAGGACCTACGTTGGAGCAGTACGTC. Its protein is CASSSTGPTLEQYV.

The chain joins TRBV18 to TRBJ1-5, with 7 bases identical to TRBD1. The trim removed 6 bases at V and 5 bases at J, leaving 10 bases unmatched. The CDR3 length is 15 residues. Germline CDR1 is KGHSH and CDR2 is LQKENI. The CDR3 DNA follows: TGTGCCAGCTCCCTTTGGACAGGCGTTGATCAGCCCCAGCATTTT. It codes for CASSLWTGVDQPQHF. The variable domain in full, with the rest retrieved from reference TRBV18 and TRBJ1-5, is NAGVMQNPRHLVRRRGQEARLRCSPMKGHSHVYWYRQLPEEGLKFMVYLQKENIIDESGMPKERFSAEFPKEGPSILRIQQVVRGDSAAYFCASSLWTGVDQPQHFGDGTRLSIL.

CDR3 coding DNA: TGTGCCACCAGTATCACGGCCGGGGAGCTGTTTTTT. This encodes CATSITAGELFF. The chain links TRBV24-1 to TRBJ2-2, with D unresolved. Germline lookup yields CDR1 KGHDR and CDR2 SFDVKD. V was pared by 6 bases and J by 6 bases, with 7 bases between. This CDR3 is 12 amino acids long.